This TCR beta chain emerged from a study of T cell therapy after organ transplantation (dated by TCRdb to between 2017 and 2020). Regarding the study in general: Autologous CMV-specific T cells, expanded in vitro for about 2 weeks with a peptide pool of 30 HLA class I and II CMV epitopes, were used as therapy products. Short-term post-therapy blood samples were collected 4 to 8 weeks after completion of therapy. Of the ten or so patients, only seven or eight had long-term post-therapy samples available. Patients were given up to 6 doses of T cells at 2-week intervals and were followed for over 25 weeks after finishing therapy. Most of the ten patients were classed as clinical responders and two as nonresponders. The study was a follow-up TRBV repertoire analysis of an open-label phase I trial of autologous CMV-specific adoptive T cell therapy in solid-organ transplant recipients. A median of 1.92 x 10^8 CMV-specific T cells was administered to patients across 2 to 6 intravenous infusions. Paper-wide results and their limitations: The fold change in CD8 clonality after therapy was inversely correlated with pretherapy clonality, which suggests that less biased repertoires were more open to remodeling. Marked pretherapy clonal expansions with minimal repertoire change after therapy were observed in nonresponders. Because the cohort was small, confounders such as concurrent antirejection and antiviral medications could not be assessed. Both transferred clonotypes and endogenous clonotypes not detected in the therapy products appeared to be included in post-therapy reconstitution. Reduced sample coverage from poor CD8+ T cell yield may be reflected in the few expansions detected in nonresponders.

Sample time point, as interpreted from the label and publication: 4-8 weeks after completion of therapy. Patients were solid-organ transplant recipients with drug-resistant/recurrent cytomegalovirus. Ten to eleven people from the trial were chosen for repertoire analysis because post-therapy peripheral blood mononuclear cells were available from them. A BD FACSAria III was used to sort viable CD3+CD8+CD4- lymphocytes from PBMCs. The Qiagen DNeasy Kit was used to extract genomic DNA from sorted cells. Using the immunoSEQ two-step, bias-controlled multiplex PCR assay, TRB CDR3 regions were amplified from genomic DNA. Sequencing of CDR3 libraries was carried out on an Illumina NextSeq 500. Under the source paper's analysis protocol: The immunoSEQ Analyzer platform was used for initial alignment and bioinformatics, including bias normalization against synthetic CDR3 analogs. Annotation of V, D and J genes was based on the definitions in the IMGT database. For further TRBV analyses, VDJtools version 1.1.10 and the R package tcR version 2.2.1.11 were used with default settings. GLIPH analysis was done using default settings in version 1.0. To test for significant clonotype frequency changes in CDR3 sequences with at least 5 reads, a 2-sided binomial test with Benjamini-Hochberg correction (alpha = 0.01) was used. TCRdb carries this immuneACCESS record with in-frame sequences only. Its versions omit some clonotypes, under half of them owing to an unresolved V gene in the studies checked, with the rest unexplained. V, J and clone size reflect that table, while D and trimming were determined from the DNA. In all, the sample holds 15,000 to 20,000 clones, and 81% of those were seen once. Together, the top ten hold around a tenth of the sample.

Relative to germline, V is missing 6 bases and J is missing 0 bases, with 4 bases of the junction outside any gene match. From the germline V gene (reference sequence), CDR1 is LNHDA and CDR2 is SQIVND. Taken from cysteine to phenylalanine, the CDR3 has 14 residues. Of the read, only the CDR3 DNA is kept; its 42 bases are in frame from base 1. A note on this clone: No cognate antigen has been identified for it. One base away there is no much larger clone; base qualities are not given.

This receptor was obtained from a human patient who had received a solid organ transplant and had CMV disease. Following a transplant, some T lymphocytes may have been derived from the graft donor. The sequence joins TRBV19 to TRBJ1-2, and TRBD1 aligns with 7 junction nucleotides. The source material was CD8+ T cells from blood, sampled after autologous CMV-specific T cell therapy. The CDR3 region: CASSRDSPNYGYTF. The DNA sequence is TGTGCCAGTAGCAGGGACAGCCCTAACTATGGCTACACCTTC.